A selection of T cell receptor beta chains follows, all from one sample in a study of T cell responses to AZD1222 COVID-19 vaccine. Sequencing was performed with immunoSEQ multiplex PCR; in TCRdb, only in-frame clones are kept and a portion is missing. In the table there are under 100,000 clones, over 75% of which are singletons. Sequencing was performed on peripheral blood, taken on day 0 of AZD1222 vaccination. These receptors came from an adult in good health. Each CDR3 is given with its conserved first and last residue. A D gene is named only where the DNA matches it firmly. The size field is filled for only some rows; it gives once, few, many or a size class.

J: TRBJ1-2
V: TRBV6-5
size: NA
D: TRBD1
CDR3: CASRSLDRAGYTF
DNA: TGTGCCAGCAGATCCCTCGACAGGGCGGGCTACACCTTC

J: TRBJ2-1
V: TRBV6-2/TRBV6-3
size: NA
D: TRBD2
CDR3: CASSYSSLSGGPPGWQFF
DNA: TGTGCCAGCAGTTACTCCTCCTTATCGGGAGGGCCCCCAGGTTGGCAGTTCTTC

J: TRBJ1-1
V: TRBV19
size: NA
D: NA
CDR3: CASSPRATEAFF
DNA: TGTGCCAGTAGTCCCAGGGCCACTGAAGCTTTCTTT

J: TRBJ2-2
V: TRBV5-6
size: NA
D: NA
CDR3: CASSSFGVPVRTGELFF
DNA: TGTGCCAGCAGCTCCTTTGGGGTCCCGGTTAGGACCGGGGAGCTGTTTTTT

J: TRBJ2-5
V: TRBV14
size: NA
D: TRBD1
CDR3: CASSQRSTRDRGRETQYF
DNA: TGTGCCAGCAGCCAAAGATCCACCCGGGACAGGGGCCGAGAGACCCAGTACTTC

J: TRBJ2-7
V: TRBV7-9
size: NA
D: NA
CDR3: CASSPDPTSSYEQYF
DNA: TGTGCCAGCAGCCCCGACCCCACGAGCTCCTACGAGCAGTACTTC

J: TRBJ2-1
V: TRBV4-1
size: NA
D: NA
CDR3: CASSQGVGSYNEQFF
DNA: TGCGCCAGCAGCCAAGGAGTGGGGTCCTACAATGAGCAGTTCTTC

J: TRBJ2-1
V: TRBV27
size: NA
D: NA
CDR3: CASSPTWGVGDEQFF
DNA: TGTGCCAGCAGCCCGACATGGGGAGTGGGGGATGAGCAGTTCTTC

J: TRBJ1-5
V: TRBV27
size: NA
D: NA
CDR3: CASSLSEGIGPQHF
DNA: TGTGCCAGCAGTTTATCCGAGGGCATTGGGCCCCAGCATTTT

J: TRBJ2-4
V: TRBV2
size: NA
D: NA
CDR3: CASSERILAKNIQYF
DNA: TGTGCCAGCAGTGAAAGAATCTTGGCCAAAAACATTCAGTACTTC

J: TRBJ1-5
V: TRBV19
size: NA
D: TRBD1
CDR3: CASSIGDRVGQPQHF
DNA: TGTGCCAGTAGTATAGGGGACAGGGTTGGTCAGCCCCAGCATTTT

J: TRBJ2-2
V: TRBV5-1
size: once
D: TRBD2
CDR3: CASSLEPWNGLAGSNTGELFF
DNA: TGCGCCAGCAGCTTGGAACCGTGGAACGGGCTAGCGGGCTCGAACACCGGGGAGCTGTTTTTT

J: TRBJ2-5
V: TRBV29-1
size: once
D: NA
CDR3: CSVGSQETQYF
DNA: TGCAGCGTTGGAAGTCAAGAGACCCAGTACTTC

J: TRBJ1-5
V: TRBV3-1/TRBV3-2
size: few
D: NA
CDR3: CASSQGLIGQPQHF
DNA: TGTGCCAGCAGCCAAGGGTTGATCGGTCAGCCCCAGCATTTT

J: TRBJ2-1
V: TRBV9
size: once
D: NA
CDR3: CASTSNDDEQFF
DNA: TGTGCCAGCACCTCTAATGATGATGAGCAGTTCTTC

J: TRBJ1-1
V: TRBV30
size: NA
D: NA
CDR3: CAEAKGSNTEAFF
DNA: TGTGCTGAGGCAAAGGGGTCGAACACTGAAGCTTTCTTT

J: TRBJ2-7
V: TRBV5-1
size: NA
D: TRBD2
CDR3: CASSPTSGAYEQYF
DNA: TGCGCCAGCAGTCCGACTAGCGGGGCCTACGAGCAGTACTTC

J: TRBJ1-2
V: TRBV25-1
size: NA
D: NA
CDR3: CASSGRGGYTF
DNA: TGTGCCAGCTCCGGGAGGGGTGGCTACACCTTC

J: TRBJ2-5
V: TRBV6-5
size: NA
D: TRBD1
CDR3: CASRETGQETQYF
DNA: TGTGCCAGCAGGGAGACAGGGCAAGAGACCCAGTACTTC

J: TRBJ1-5
V: TRBV7-2
size: NA
D: NA
CDR3: CASSPKWNQPQHF
DNA: TGTGCCAGCAGCCCGAAGTGGAATCAGCCCCAGCATTTT

J: TRBJ2-3
V: TRBV15
size: NA
D: NA
CDR3: CATSRGGAGKDTQYF
DNA: TGTGCCACCAGCAGAGGGGGGGCAGGGAAAGATACGCAGTATTTT

J: TRBJ2-1
V: TRBV6-5
size: NA
D: NA
CDR3: CASRIKRSSYNEQFF
DNA: TGTGCCAGCAGGATAAAACGGAGCTCCTACAATGAGCAGTTCTTC

J: TRBJ2-1
V: TRBV3-1/TRBV3-2
size: NA
D: NA
CDR3: CASSQDASAYNEQFF
DNA: TGTGCCAGCAGCCAAGATGCGTCAGCTTACAATGAGCAGTTCTTC

J: TRBJ2-5
V: TRBV7-2
size: NA
D: NA
CDR3: CASSSRGAETQYF
DNA: TGTGCCAGCAGCTCTCGGGGGGCCGAGACCCAGTACTTC

J: TRBJ2-5
V: TRBV5-8
size: NA
D: NA
CDR3: CASSSLQETQYF
DNA: TGTGCCAGCAGCTCGCTACAAGAGACCCAGTACTTC

J: TRBJ1-2
V: TRBV9
size: NA
D: NA
CDR3: CASTPGSAGRENYGYTF
DNA: TGTGCCAGCACCCCAGGATCGGCGGGTAGGGAGAACTATGGCTACACCTTC

J: TRBJ1-2
V: TRBV19
size: NA
D: NA
CDR3: CASNTFRGRNYGYTF
DNA: TGTGCCAGTAATACTTTTAGGGGTAGGAACTATGGCTACACCTTC

J: TRBJ1-1
V: TRBV28
size: NA
D: NA
CDR3: CASPKQGLGTEAFF
DNA: TGTGCCAGCCCGAAACAGGGCTTGGGGACTGAAGCTTTCTTT

J: TRBJ2-3
V: TRBV7-2
size: NA
D: NA
CDR3: CASSKGTDTQYF
DNA: TGTGCCAGCAGCAAGGGCACAGATACGCAGTATTTT

J: TRBJ1-5
V: TRBV6-1
size: NA
D: NA
CDR3: CASSEALPGSNTLGSNQPQHF
DNA: TGTGCCAGCAGTGAAGCGCTTCCGGGCAGCAATACCCTTGGCAGCAATCAGCCCCAGCATTTT

J: TRBJ2-3
V: TRBV11-2
size: few
D: TRBD2
CDR3: CASSLGRKTSGNPTDTQYF
DNA: TGTGCCAGCAGCTTAGGACGTAAGACTAGCGGGAACCCCACAGATACGCAGTATTTT

J: TRBJ2-7
V: TRBV6-5
size: NA
D: TRBD1
CDR3: CASSSDRANSYEQYF
DNA: TGTGCCAGCAGTTCTGACAGGGCAAACTCCTACGAGCAGTACTTC

J: TRBJ1-2
V: TRBV21-1
size: NA
D: NA
CDR3: CALRGRDRGSPVGYTF
DNA: TGTGCCCTCAGGGGGAGGGACAGGGGTTCCCCGGTTGGCTACACCTTC

J: TRBJ1-1
V: TRBV27
size: NA
D: TRBD1
CDR3: CASTQGTGITEAFF
DNA: TGTGCCAGCACCCAGGGGACAGGGATAACTGAAGCTTTCTTT

J: TRBJ1-4
V: TRBV28
size: NA
D: NA
CDR3: CASSEDSREKLFF
DNA: TGTGCCAGCAGTGAGGACAGTCGGGAAAAACTGTTTTTT

J: TRBJ1-4
V: TRBV6-2/TRBV6-3
size: NA
D: TRBD1
CDR3: CASSTRGASNEKLFF
DNA: TGTGCCAGCAGCACCAGGGGGGCGAGTAATGAAAAACTGTTTTTT

J: TRBJ2-5
V: TRBV4-1
size: once
D: TRBD2
CDR3: CASSHPGGLEETQYF
DNA: TGCGCCAGCAGCCACCCGGGGGGATTAGAAGAGACCCAGTACTTC

J: TRBJ2-7
V: TRBV27
size: few
D: NA
CDR3: CASSEVWARRETGEQYF
DNA: TGTGCCAGCAGTGAGGTATGGGCCCGACGGGAGACGGGCGAGCAGTACTTC

J: TRBJ1-5
V: TRBV6-1
size: once
D: NA
CDR3: CASSEARLSNQPQHF
DNA: TGTGCCAGCAGTGAAGCGCGACTGAGCAATCAGCCCCAGCATTTT

J: TRBJ1-6
V: TRBV3-1/TRBV3-2
size: NA
D: NA
CDR3: CASSRRDNSPLHF
DNA: TGTGCCAGCAGCCGACGGGATAATTCACCCCTCCACTTT

J: TRBJ2-7
V: TRBV5-1
size: few
D: NA
CDR3: CASSLGAYEQYF
DNA: TGCGCCAGCAGCTTGGGGGCCTACGAGCAGTACTTC

J: TRBJ2-2
V: TRBV10-1
size: NA
D: TRBD2
CDR3: CASSASGSGTGELFF
DNA: TGCGCCAGTTCGGCTAGCGGGAGCGGGACCGGGGAGCTGTTTTTT

J: TRBJ2-3
V: TRBV2
size: NA
D: TRBD2
CDR3: CASTKGTSGSRTDTQYF
DNA: TGTGCCAGCACCAAAGGGACTAGCGGGAGCCGCACAGATACGCAGTATTTT

J: TRBJ2-7
V: TRBV15
size: NA
D: TRBD1
CDR3: CATSPMGQGAHEQYF
DNA: TGTGCCACCAGCCCCATGGGACAGGGGGCTCACGAGCAGTACTTC

J: TRBJ2-3
V: TRBV11-1
size: NA
D: NA
CDR3: CASSRGRTWGTDTQYF
DNA: TGTGCCAGCAGCCGTGGACGGACTTGGGGAACAGATACGCAGTATTTT

J: TRBJ1-5
V: TRBV7-9
size: NA
D: NA
CDR3: CASSFQGSQPQHF
DNA: TGTGCCAGCAGCTTTCAGGGGAGTCAGCCCCAGCATTTT

J: TRBJ2-2
V: TRBV7-9
size: few
D: TRBD2
CDR3: CASSSILAPPPGELFF
DNA: TGTGCCAGCAGCTCTATACTAGCGCCTCCCCCCGGGGAGCTGTTTTTT

J: TRBJ2-2
V: TRBV5-1
size: NA
D: TRBD2
CDR3: CASSQGLVGVGELFF
DNA: TGCGCCAGCAGCCAGGGACTAGTCGGCGTCGGGGAGCTGTTTTTT

J: TRBJ2-3
V: TRBV28
size: NA
D: NA
CDR3: CASCAASTDTQYF
DNA: TGTGCCAGCTGCGCCGCTAGCACAGATACGCAGTATTTT

J: TRBJ1-2
V: TRBV7-8
size: NA
D: NA
CDR3: CASSREGSYGYTF
DNA: TGTGCCAGCAGCAGGGAGGGATCCTATGGCTACACCTTC

J: TRBJ2-6
V: TRBV28
size: NA
D: NA
CDR3: CASSLGRVGGANVLTF
DNA: TGTGCCAGCAGTTTGGGAAGGGTTGGTGGGGCCAACGTCCTGACTTTC

J: TRBJ1-4
V: TRBV14
size: NA
D: NA
CDR3: CASSQARSTNEKLFF
DNA: TGTGCCAGCAGCCAAGCTAGATCGACTAATGAAAAACTGTTTTTT

J: TRBJ1-2
V: TRBV6-6
size: NA
D: NA
CDR3: CASSLRGTAFAGNYGYTF
DNA: TGTGCCAGCAGTCTTAGGGGGACTGCCTTTGCGGGAAACTATGGCTACACCTTC

J: TRBJ1-1
V: TRBV18
size: once
D: TRBD1
CDR3: CASSPQGGTEAFF
DNA: TGTGCCAGCTCGCCCCAGGGGGGTACTGAAGCTTTCTTT

J: TRBJ2-5
V: TRBV6-5
size: NA
D: NA
CDR3: CASGDSAGWTQYF
DNA: TGTGCCAGCGGGGACTCGGCCGGGTGGACCCAGTACTTC